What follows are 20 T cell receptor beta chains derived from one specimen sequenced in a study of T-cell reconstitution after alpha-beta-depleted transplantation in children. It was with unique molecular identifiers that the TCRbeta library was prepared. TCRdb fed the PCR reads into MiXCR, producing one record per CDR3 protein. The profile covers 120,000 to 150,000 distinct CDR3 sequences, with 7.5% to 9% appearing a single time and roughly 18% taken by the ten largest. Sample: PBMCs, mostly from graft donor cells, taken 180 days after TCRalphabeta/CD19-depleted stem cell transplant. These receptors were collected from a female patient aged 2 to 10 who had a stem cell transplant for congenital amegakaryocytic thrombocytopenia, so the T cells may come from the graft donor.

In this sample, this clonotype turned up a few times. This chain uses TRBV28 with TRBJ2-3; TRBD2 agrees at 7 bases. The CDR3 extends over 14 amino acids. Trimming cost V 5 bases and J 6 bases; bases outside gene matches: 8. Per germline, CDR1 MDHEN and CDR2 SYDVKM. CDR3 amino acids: CASSPGGSLDTQYF. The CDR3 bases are TGTGCCAGCAGTCCCGGGGGGAGCTTGGATACGCAGTATTTT. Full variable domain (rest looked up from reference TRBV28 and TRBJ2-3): DVKVTQSSRYLVKRTGEKVFLECVQDMDHENMFWYRQDPGLGLRLIYFSYDVKMKEKGDIPEGYSVSREKKERFSLILESASTNQTSMYLCASSPGGSLDTQYFGPGTRLTVL.

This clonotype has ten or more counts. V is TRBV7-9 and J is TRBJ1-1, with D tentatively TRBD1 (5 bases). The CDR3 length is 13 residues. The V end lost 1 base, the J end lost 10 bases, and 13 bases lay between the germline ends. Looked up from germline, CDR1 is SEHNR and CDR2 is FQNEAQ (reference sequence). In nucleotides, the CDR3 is TGTGCCAGCAGCTTAGGAGCCCCCCAGGGAGCTTTCTTT. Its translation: CASSLGAPQGAFF.

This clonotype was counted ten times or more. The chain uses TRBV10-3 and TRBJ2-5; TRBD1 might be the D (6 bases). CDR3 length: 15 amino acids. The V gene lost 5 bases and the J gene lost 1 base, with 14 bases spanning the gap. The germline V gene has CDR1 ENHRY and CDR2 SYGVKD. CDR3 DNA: TGTGCCATCAGTTTCACAGGGAACCTCCAAGAGACCCAGTACTTC. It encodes CAISFTGNLQETQYF.

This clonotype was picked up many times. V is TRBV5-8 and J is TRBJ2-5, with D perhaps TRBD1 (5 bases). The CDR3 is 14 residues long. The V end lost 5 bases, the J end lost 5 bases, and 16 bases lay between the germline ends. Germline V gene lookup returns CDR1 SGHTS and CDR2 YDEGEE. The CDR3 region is CASRPKGAVETQYF. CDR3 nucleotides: TGTGCCAGCAGGCCAAAAGGGGCCGTGGAGACCCAGTACTTC.

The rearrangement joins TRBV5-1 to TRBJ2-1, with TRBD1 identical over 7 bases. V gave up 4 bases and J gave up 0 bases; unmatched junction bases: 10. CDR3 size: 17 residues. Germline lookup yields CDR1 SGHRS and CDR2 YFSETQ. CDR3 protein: CASSVVVGDSSYNEQFF. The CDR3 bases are TGCGCCAGCAGCGTTGTAGTGGGGGACAGCTCCTACAATGAGCAGTTCTTC.

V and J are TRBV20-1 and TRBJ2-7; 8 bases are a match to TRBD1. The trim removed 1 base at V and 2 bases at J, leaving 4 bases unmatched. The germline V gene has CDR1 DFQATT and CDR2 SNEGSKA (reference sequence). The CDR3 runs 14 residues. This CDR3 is CSARGQGSTYEQYF. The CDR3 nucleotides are TGCAGTGCTAGAGGACAGGGGAGCACCTACGAGCAGTACTTC.

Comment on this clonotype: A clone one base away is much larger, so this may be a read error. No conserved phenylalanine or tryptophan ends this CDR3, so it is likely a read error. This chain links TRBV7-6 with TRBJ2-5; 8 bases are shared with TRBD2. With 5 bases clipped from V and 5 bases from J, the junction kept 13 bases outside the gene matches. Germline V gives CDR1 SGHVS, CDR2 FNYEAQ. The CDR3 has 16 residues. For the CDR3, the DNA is TGTGCCAGCAGCACCCAGCGGGGGCCAGGGATTGAGACCCAGTACCTC. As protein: CASSTQRGPGIETQYL.

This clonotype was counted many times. CDR3 nucleotides: TGCAGTGCTGCGCTAGCGGGGGTCAACTCCTACAATGAGCAGTTCTTC. It is translated as CSAALAGVNSYNEQFF. The chain links TRBV20-1 to TRBJ2-1, with TRBD2 matching 10 bases. J gave up 0 bases and V 5 bases, and 7 bases lay outside the gene matches. This CDR3 contains 16 residues. The germline CDR1 and CDR2 sequences are DFQATT and SNEGSKA (reference sequence).

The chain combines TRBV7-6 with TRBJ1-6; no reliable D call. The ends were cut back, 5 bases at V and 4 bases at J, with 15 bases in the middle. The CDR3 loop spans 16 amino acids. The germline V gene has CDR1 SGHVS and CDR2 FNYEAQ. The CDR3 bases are TGTGCCAGCAGCGTACTGGGAAATCAGTATAATTCACCCCTCCACTTT. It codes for CASSVLGNQYNSPLHF.

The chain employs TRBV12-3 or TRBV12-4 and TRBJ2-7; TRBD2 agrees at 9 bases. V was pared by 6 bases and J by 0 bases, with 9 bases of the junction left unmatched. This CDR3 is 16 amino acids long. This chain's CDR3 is CASSRLTSGYSYEQYF. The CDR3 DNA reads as TGTGCCAGCAGCCGACTAACTAGCGGGTACTCCTACGAGCAGTACTTC.

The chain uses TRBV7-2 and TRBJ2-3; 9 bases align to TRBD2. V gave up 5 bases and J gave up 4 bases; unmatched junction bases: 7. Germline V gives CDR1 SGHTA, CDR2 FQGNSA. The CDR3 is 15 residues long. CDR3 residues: CASSTTSGGPDTQYF. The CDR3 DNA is TGTGCCAGCAGCACGACTAGCGGAGGTCCAGATACGCAGTATTTT.

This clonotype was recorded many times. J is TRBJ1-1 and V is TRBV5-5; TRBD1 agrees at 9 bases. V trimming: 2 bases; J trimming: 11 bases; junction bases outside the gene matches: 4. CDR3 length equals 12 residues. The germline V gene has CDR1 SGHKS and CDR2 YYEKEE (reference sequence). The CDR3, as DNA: TGTGCCAGCAGCTTCAACGGACAGGGGGCTTTCTTT. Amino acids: CASSFNGQGAFF.

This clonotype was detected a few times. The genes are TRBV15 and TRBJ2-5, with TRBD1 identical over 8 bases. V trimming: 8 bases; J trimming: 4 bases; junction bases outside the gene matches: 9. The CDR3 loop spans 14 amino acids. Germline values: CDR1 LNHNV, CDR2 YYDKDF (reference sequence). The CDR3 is CATSKRTGSETQYF. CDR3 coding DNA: TGTGCCACCTCAAAACGGACAGGGTCAGAGACCCAGTACTTC.

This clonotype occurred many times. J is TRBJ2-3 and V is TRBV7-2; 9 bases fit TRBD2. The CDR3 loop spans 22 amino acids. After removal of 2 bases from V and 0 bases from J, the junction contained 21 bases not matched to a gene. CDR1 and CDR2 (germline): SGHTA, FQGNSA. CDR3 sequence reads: CASSLHPYWREGRGFSTDTQYF. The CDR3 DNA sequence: TGTGCCAGCAGCTTACACCCCTACTGGCGGGAGGGCCGAGGGTTTAGCACAGATACGCAGTATTTT.

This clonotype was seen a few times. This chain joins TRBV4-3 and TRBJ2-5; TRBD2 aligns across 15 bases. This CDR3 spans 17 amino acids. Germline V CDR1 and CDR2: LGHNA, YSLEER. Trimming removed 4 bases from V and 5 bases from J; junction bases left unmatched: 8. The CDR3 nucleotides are TGCGCCAGCAGCCTCTGGACTAGCGGGAGGGCGGGGGAGACCCAGTACTTC. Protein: CASSLWTSGRAGETQYF.

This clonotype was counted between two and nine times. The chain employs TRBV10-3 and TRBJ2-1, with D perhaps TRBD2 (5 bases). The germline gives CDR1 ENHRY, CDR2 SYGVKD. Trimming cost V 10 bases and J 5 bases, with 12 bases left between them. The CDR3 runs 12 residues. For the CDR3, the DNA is TGTGCCACCTCGGACGGGAACAATGAGCAGTTCTTC. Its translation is CATSDGNNEQFF.

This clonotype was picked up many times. The CDR3 coding sequence is TGCAGTGCTAGAGCCTGGGGACTAAACTACGAGCAGTACTTC. Translation: CSARAWGLNYEQYF. The rearrangement joins TRBV20-1 to TRBJ2-7, with TRBD2 matching over 7 bases. V lost 1 base and J lost 3; bases outside the gene matches: 6. This CDR3 contains 14 residues. CDR1 is DFQATT, CDR2 SNEGSKA, per germline (reference sequence).

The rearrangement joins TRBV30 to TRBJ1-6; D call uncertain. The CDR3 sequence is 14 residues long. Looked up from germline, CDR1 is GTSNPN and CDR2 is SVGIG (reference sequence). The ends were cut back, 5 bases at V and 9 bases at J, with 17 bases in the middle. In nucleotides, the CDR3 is TGTGCCTGGGCCCCGGTTGGTGTGGCTTCACCCCTCCACTTT. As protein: CAWAPVGVASPLHF.

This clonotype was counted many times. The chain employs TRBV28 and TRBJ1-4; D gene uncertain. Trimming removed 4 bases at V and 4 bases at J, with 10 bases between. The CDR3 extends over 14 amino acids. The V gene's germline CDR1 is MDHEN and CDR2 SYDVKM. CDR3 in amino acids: CASSSRGFNEKLFF. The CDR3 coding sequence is TGTGCCAGCAGTTCCCGGGGTTTTAATGAAAAACTGTTTTTT.

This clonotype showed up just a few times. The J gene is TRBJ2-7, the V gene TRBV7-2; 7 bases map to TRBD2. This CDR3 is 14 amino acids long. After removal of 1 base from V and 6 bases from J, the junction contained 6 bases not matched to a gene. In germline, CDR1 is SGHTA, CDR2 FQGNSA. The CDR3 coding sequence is TGTGCCAGCAGCTTAGGGGGTGGGACTACCGAGCAGTACTTC. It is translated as CASSLGGGTTEQYF.